This T cell receptor beta chain emerged from a study of tumor-infiltrating lymphocytes in primary liver carcinoma. Germline V lookup: CDR1 MDHEN, CDR2 SYDVKM. The CDR3 length is 15 residues. The template, around 520 ng total RNA, yielded TCR beta cDNA made with a constant-region primer. Three nested multiplex PCR rounds of slightly modified ARM-PCR generated TCR beta libraries. PCR rounds one and two used TRBV1-TRBV30 forward primers with a C-beta reverse primer for around 11 cycles each. Each CDR3 protein is one row after TCRdb ran MiXCR on the multiplex PCR reads. The sample includes approximately 54,000 distinct CDR3 sequences, about 68% of them seen just once. Co-extracted RNA and DNA came from roughly 21-30 mg of unsorted bulk tissue. On this clonotype: Relative to the germline gene, one junction end is altered; a read error may explain this.

This sequence joins TRBV28 and TRBJ2-7; 7 bases are shared with TRBD1. Sequences were obtained from liver tumor tissue from sampling region 2. Stated subset: tumor region T2, inferior pole. The clonotype originates from a man in his forties or fifties with primary liver carcinoma and hepatitis B virus infection. This chain's CDR3 is CASSLWQTGHDERYF. For the CDR3, the DNA is TGTGCCAGCAGTTTATGGCAGACAGGGCACGACGAGCGGTACTTC.